The entry that follows covers one T cell receptor beta chain sequence. The V and J ends lost 2 bases and 2 bases, in that order; junction bases with no gene match: 2. This CDR3 has 15 residues. CDR1 is SGDLS, CDR2 YYNGEE, per germline. Assay: immunoSEQ multiplex PCR; the TCRdb copy retains only in-frame clones and omits some. The table includes about 1.5 million clones, approximately 98% detected once. The sample originates from a study of shared clonotypes between healthy human individuals. Sequencing input: naive CD4+ T cells sorted from blood. Subset here: CD45RA+ positively selected. This sequence was found in a man aged 25-45 years in good health. The chain is built from TRBV9 and TRBJ2-3; TRBD2 agrees at 10 bases. Here the CDR3 reads CASSVTSGATDTQYF. The CDR3 nucleotides are TGTGCCAGCAGCGTCACTAGCGGGGCCACAGATACGCAGTATTTT.